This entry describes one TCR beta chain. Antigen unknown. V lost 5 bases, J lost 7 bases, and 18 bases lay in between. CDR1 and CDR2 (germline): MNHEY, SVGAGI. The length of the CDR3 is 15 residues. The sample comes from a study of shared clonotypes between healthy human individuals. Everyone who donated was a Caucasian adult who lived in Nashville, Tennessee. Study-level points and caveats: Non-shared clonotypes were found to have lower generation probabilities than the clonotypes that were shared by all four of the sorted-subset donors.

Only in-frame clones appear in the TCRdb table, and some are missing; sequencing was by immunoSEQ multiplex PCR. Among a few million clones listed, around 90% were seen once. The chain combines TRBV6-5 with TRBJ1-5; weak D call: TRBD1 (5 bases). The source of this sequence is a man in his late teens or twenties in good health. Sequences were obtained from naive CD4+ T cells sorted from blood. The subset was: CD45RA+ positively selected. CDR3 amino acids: CASSRDAGGRQPQHF. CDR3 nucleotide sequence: TGTGCCAGCAGTCGGGACGCCGGTGGGCGCCAGCCCCAGCATTTT.